The rows below give T cell receptor beta chains drawn from one sample of a study of Graves' ophthalmopathy and Graves' hyperthyroidism. TCRdb re-analysed the multiplex PCR reads in MiXCR, keeping a single row per CDR3 protein. Among approximately 480,000 distinct CDR3 sequences listed, approximately 15% were seen once. The sequenced sample consisted of blood. The receptors originated from a woman aged 30 to 39 with Graves' ophthalmopathy. Both conserved end residues are part of each CDR3. D genes are given only for firm matches. The size field is filled for only some rows; it gives once, few, many or a size class.

>TRBJ1-2|TRBV9|.|many
TGTGCCAGCAGCGTAGTTCCAGGGCTGGCCTATGGCTACACCTTC
CASSVVPGLAYGYTF
>TRBJ2-2|TRBV30|.|many
TGTGCCTGGAGTGTAGAGACCGGGAACACCGGGGAGCTGTTTTTT
CAWSVETGNTGELFF
>TRBJ2-5|TRBV6-4|TRBD1|many
TGTGCCAGCAGTGTTCGACAGGGGGGAGGAGAGACCCAGTACTTC
CASSVRQGGGETQYF
>TRBJ1-1|TRBV11-2|TRBD1|many
TGTGCCAGCAGCTTAGTAGCGGGACAGGGATACATGAACACTGAAGCTTTCTTT
CASSLVAGQGYMNTEAFF
>TRBJ2-7|TRBV2|.|many
TGTGCCAGCAGGACCATCTACGAGCAGTACTTC
CASRTIYEQYF
>TRBJ2-2|TRBV12-3/TRBV12-4|TRBD1|many
TGCGCCAGCAGTACCCCCGGGACAGACGCGTCCGGGGAGCTGTTTTTT
CASSTPGTDASGELFF
>TRBJ1-2|TRBV6-1|.|many
TGTGCCAGCAGCACAGATCCGGGTGGCTACACCTTC
CASSTDPGGYTF
>TRBJ1-1|TRBV19|.|many
TGTGCCAGTAGCCTACTTCCTGAAGCTTTCTTT
CASSLLPEAFF
>TRBJ1-5|TRBV28|.|many
TGTGCCAGCAACAAGGATAGCAATCAGCCCCAGCATTTT
CASNKDSNQPQHF
>TRBJ1-2|TRBV6-5|.|many
TGTGCCAGCAGTTGGGACGGAGCCGCATATGGCTACACCTTC
CASSWDGAAYGYTF
>TRBJ1-1|TRBV6-5|.|many
TGTGCCAGCAGTTACCCAGGGGTCGACACTGAAGCTTTCTTT
CASSYPGVDTEAFF
>TRBJ1-1|TRBV25-1|.|many
TGTGCCAGCAGTGAATGGGGGGAGGGAACTGAAGCTTTCTTT
CASSEWGEGTEAFF
>TRBJ1-1|TRBV29-1|TRBD1|many
TGCAGCGTTGGGGGGACAGGGAAGACGGCGAACACTGAAGCTTTCTTT
CSVGGTGKTANTEAFF
>TRBJ2-5|TRBV7-9|.|.
TGTGCCAGCAGCCCCCGTTCCCCGGCGGGGAGGGAGACCCAGTACTTC
CASSPRSPAGRETQYF
>TRBJ1-3|TRBV10-3|.|many
TGTGCCATCAGTGAGAACACAGGTGGAAACACCATATATTTT
CAISENTGGNTIYF
>TRBJ2-7|TRBV25-1|.|many
TGTGCCAGCAGTGGCGGGGTCACTCCGGGCTACGAGCAGTACTTC
CASSGGVTPGYEQYF
>TRBJ2-4|TRBV6-1|.|many
TGTGCCAGCAGTGAAGAGGGGGGGGCCGGAAACATTCAGTACTTC
CASSEEGGAGNIQYF
>TRBJ1-1|TRBV3-1|.|many
TGTGCCAGCAGCCACAGGGCAATGAACACTGAAGCTTTCTTT
CASSHRAMNTEAFF
>TRBJ1-5|TRBV29-1|.|many
TGCAGCGTTGCGTGGGGGGCCAGCAATCAGCCCCAGCATTTT
CSVAWGASNQPQHF
>TRBJ1-2|TRBV13|.|many
TGTGCCAGCAGCGTCTGGCAGCACTATGGCTACACCTTC
CASSVWQHYGYTF
>TRBJ2-2|TRBV19|.|few
TGTGCCAGTAATCCACAGGCAGGGAGCCGAGGCGGGGAGCTGTTTTTT
CASNPQAGSRGGELFF
>TRBJ1-3|TRBV5-1|.|many
TGCGCCAGCAGCCGCGGAGACACTGGAAACACCATATATTTT
CASSRGDTGNTIYF
>TRBJ1-1|TRBV11-2|TRBD1|few
TGTGCCAGCAGCTTAGTAAAATTCAGGGGGCGAAGTCGGGACACTGAAGCTTTCTTT
CASSLVKFRGRSRDTEAFF
>TRBJ1-6|TRBV6-2/TRBV6-3|.|.
TGTGCCAGCAGTTACGGGACACTGTCACCCCTCCACTTT
CASSYGTLSPLHF
>TRBJ2-2|TRBV15|TRBD1|many
TGTGCCACCAGCGGGGCAGGGGGGAACACCGGGGAGCTGTTTTTT
CATSGAGGNTGELFF
>TRBJ2-4|TRBV2|TRBD1|many
TGTGCCAGCAGGGACAGGGCGAACATTCAGTACTTC
CASRDRANIQYF
>TRBJ1-3|TRBV15|.|many
TGTGCCACCAGCAGAGACGGAGGCTCTGGAAACACCATATATTTT
CATSRDGGSGNTIYF
>TRBJ1-1|TRBV12-5|.|many
TGTGCCAGTAGTGGAGTCGCTGAAGCTTTCTTT
CASSGVAEAFF
>TRBJ2-5|TRBV2|TRBD2|many
TGTGCCAGCCTTGGCGGGGGCCAAGAGACCCAGTACTTC
CASLGGGQETQYF
>TRBJ2-5|TRBV6-5|.|.
TGTGCCAGCAGTTACTCGCCAGGCAGCCAAGAGACCCAGTACTTC
CASSYSPGSQETQYF
>TRBJ2-7|TRBV18|.|few
TGTGCCAGCTCACCACCGAAACTGGGGACGTCGGCCAAAGACTACGAGCAGTACTTC
CASSPPKLGTSAKDYEQYF
>TRBJ2-5|TRBV20-1|.|many
TGCAGTTCCGGACCCCTGACAGTCCAAGAGACCCAGTACTTC
CSSGPLTVQETQYF
>TRBJ2-7|TRBV28|.|.
TGTGCCAGCAGTGGGACTCTGGGGTCCTACGAGCAGTACTTC
CASSGTLGSYEQYF
>TRBJ1-6|TRBV6-1|.|many
TGTGCCAGCAGTACGCTTCTCGTAAATTCACCCCTCCACTTT
CASSTLLVNSPLHF
>TRBJ2-7|TRBV5-1|.|.
TGCGCCAGCAGCTTAACTACCGAATATCACTACGAGCAGTACTTC
CASSLTTEYHYEQYF
>TRBJ1-6|TRBV5-6|TRBD1|few
TGTGCCAGCAGCTTGGGGTCCAGGGGGCTAAAGAATTCACCCCTCCACTTT
CASSLGSRGLKNSPLHF
>TRBJ1-5|TRBV30|.|.
TGTGCCTGGAGTGCCCAGGGCAATCAGCCCCAGCATTTT
CAWSAQGNQPQHF
>TRBJ1-1|TRBV12-3/TRBV12-4|TRBD1|.
TGTGCCAGCAGTATGAGACAGGGCCCCACTGAAGCTTTCTTT
CASSMRQGPTEAFF
>TRBJ2-6|TRBV6-1|.|.
TGTGCCAGCAGCACCAGGGTAAACGGGGCCAACGTCCTGACTTTC
CASSTRVNGANVLTF
>TRBJ1-1|TRBV30|.|.
TGTGCCTGGAGCCCCAAGGGGGGCGCGAACACTGAAGCTTTCTTT
CAWSPKGGANTEAFF
>TRBJ2-2|TRBV28|.|many
TGTGCCAGCATGGGCACCGGGGAGCTGTTTTTT
CASMGTGELFF
>TRBJ1-1|TRBV30|.|many
TGTGCCTGGAGTGTAGAGGGATCCTCTGAAGCTTTCTTT
CAWSVEGSSEAFF
>TRBJ1-2|TRBV6-1|.|.
TGTGCCAGCAGTGAAAGTAGGGAACCCAACTATGGCTACACCTTC
CASSESREPNYGYTF
>TRBJ1-3|TRBV12-3/TRBV12-4|TRBD1|many
TGTGCCAGCGGGACAGCCGGAAACACCATATATTTT
CASGTAGNTIYF
>TRBJ2-2|TRBV11-1|.|few
TGTGCCAGCAGCTGGCGTAGGGACGGGGAGCTGTTTTTT
CASSWRRDGELFF
>TRBJ1-2|TRBV30|.|many
TGTGCCTGGACCGTACGGCGGCAGGGGGGCTACACCTTC
CAWTVRRQGGYTF
>TRBJ2-5|TRBV12-3/TRBV12-4|.|.
TGTGCCAGCAGTTCGGAGAATCAAGAGACCCAGTACTTC
CASSSENQETQYF
>TRBJ2-5|TRBV4-1|TRBD2|.
TGCGCCAACAGCTCTCATAGGGAGGGCCCCGAGACCCAGTACTTC
CANSSHREGPETQYF
>TRBJ2-7|TRBV3-1|TRBD2|.
TGTGCCAGCAGCCCTGCCGGGACTAGCGGGGGACTTTACGAGCAGTACTTC
CASSPAGTSGGLYEQYF
>TRBJ2-2|TRBV30|.|.
TGTGCCTGGAGTGTAGTGACCGGGGAGCTGTTTTTT
CAWSVVTGELFF
>TRBJ1-2|TRBV12-3/TRBV12-4|.|many
TGTGCCAGCAGTTTAAAGGGGTATGGCTACACCTTC
CASSLKGYGYTF
>TRBJ1-2|TRBV12-3/TRBV12-4|.|.
TGTGCCAGCAGTCTCTCACAAAAGACGGGCTACACCTTC
CASSLSQKTGYTF
>TRBJ2-2|TRBV5-1|.|few
TGCGCCGGCAGCCGATCAGGGGGGAGCACCGGGGAGCTGTTTTTT
CAGSRSGGSTGELFF